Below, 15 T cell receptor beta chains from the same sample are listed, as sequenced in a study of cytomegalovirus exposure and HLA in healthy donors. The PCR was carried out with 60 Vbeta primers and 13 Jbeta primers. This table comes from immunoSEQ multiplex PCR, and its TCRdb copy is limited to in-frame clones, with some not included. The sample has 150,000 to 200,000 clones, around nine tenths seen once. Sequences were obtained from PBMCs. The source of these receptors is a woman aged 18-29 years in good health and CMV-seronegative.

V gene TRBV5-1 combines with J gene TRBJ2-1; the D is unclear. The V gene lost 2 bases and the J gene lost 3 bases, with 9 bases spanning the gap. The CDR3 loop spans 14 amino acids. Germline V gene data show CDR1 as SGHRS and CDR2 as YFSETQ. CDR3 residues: CASSFSRVYNEQFF. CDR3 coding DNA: TGCGCCAGCAGCTTTAGCCGGGTCTACAATGAGCAGTTCTTC.

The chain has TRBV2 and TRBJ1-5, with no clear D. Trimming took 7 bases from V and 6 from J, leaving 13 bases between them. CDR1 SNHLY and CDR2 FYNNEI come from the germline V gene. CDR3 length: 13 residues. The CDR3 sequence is CASTLARGQPQHF. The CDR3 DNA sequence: TGTGCCAGCACTTTGGCCCGAGGTCAGCCCCAGCATTTT.

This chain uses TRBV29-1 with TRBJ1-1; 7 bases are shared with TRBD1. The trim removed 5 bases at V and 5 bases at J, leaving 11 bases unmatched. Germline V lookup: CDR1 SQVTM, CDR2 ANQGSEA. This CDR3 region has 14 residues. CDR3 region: CSVPVTGAGTEAFF. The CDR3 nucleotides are TGCAGCGTTCCCGTTACAGGGGCTGGAACTGAAGCTTTCTTT.

CDR3 DNA sequence: TGTGCCAGCTCACTAACTCGTGACACAGATACGCAGTATTTT. Its translation is CASSLTRDTDTQYF. The chain combines TRBV18 with TRBJ2-3; D unresolved. The CDR3 extends over 14 amino acids. Trimming took off 4 bases at V and 2 bases at J, with 10 bases between the two ends. The germline V gene encodes CDR1 KGHSH and CDR2 LQKENI.

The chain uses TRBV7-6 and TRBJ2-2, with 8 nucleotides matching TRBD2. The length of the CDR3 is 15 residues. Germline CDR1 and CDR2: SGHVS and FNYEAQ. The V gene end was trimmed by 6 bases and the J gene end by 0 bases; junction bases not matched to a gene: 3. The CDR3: CASSEAGANTGELFF. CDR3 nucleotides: TGTGCCAGCAGTGAAGCGGGAGCGAACACCGGGGAGCTGTTTTTT.

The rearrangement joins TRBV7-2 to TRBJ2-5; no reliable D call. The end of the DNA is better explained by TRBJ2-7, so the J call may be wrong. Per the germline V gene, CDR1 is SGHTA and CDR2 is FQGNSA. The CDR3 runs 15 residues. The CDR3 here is CASSLAGPSSYEQYF. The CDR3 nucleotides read TGTGCCAGCAGCTTAGCTGGCCCTAGCTCCTACGAGCAGTACTTC.

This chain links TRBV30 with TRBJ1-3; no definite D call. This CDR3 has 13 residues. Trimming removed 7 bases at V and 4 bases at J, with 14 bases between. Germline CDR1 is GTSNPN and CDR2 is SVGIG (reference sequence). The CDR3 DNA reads TGTGCCTTCTCGCGATCCGGGGGAAACACCATATATTTT. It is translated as CAFSRSGGNTIYF.

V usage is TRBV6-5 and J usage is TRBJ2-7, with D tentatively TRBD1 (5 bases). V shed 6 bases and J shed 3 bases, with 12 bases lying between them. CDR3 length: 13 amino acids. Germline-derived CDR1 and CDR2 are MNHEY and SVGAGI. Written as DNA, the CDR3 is TGTGCCAGCAGGGACATATCGGGCTACGAGCAGTACTTC. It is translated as CASRDISGYEQYF.

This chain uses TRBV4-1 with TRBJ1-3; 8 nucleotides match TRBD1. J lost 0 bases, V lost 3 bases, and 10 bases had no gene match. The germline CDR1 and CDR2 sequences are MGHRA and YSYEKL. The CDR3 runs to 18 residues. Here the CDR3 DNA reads TGCGCCAGCAGCCAGACAGGGGTCCTCTCCAACTCTGGAAACACCATATATTTT. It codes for CASSQTGVLSNSGNTIYF.

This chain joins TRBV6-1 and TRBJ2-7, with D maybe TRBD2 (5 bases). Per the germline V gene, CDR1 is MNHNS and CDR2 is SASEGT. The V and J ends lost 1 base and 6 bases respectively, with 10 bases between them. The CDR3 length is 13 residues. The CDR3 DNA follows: TGTGCCAGCAGTGAAGTCGGGGAATCCGAGCAGTACTTC. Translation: CASSEVGESEQYF.

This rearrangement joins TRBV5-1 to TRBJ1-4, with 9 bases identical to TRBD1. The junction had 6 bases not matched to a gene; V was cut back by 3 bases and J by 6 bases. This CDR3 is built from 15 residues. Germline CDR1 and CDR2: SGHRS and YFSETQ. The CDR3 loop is CASSSTGTGYEKLFF. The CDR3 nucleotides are TGCGCCAGCAGCTCCACCGGGACAGGGTATGAAAAACTGTTTTTT.

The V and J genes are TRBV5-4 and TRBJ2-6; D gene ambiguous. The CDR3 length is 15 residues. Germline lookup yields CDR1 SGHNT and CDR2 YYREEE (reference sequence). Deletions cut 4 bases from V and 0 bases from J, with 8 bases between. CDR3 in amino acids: CASSELSSGANVLTF. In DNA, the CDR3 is TGTGCCAGCAGCGAACTTAGCTCTGGGGCCAACGTCCTGACTTTC.

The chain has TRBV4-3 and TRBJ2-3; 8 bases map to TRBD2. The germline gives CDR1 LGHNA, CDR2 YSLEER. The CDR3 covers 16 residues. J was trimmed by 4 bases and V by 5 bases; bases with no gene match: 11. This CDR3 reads CASSSGLAGVADTQYF. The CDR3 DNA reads TGCGCCAGCAGCTCCGGACTAGCTGGAGTCGCAGATACGCAGTATTTT.

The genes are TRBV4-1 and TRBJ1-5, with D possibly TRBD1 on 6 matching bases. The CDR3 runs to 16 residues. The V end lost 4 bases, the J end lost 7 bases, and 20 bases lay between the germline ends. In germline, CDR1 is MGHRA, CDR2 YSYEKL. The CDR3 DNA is TGCGCCAGCAGCCCATCGTGGGACATAAAGGCACAGCCCCAGCATTTT. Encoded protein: CASSPSWDIKAQPQHF.

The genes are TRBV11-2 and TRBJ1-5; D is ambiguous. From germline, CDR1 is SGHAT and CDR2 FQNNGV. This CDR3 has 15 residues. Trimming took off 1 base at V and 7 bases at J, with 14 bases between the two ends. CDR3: CASSLGAGPTQPQHF. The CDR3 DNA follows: TGTGCCAGCAGCTTAGGGGCCGGTCCTACCCAGCCCCAGCATTTT.